Shown below are 19 T cell receptor beta chains from a single sample sequenced in a study of OX40 agonist ivuxolimab in advanced cancers. Measured with immunoSEQ multiplex PCR; TCRdb has only the in-frame clones, and not every one. The profile shows tens of thousands of clones, 80% to 90% of them singletons. Source: CD4+ or CD8+ T cells sorted from blood, taken in a trial of the OX40 agonist ivuxolimab. These TCRs come from an adult with an advanced solid tumor such as melanoma, head and neck, liver or kidney cancer.

V is TRBV11-2 and J is TRBJ2-7; 8 positions match TRBD2. Germline V gives CDR1 SGHAT, CDR2 FQNNGV. The CDR3 spans 15 residues. With V trimmed by 5 bases and J by 2 bases, 8 bases remained unmatched. The CDR3 spells CASSVGAGAAYEQYF. The DNA for the CDR3 is TGTGCCAGCAGCGTAGGAGCGGGAGCGGCCTACGAGCAGTACTTC.

The chain is built from TRBV18 and TRBJ1-2, with TRBD1 identical over 9 bases. Germline CDR1 KGHSH, CDR2 LQKENI. Losses at the gene ends were 1 base for V and 7 bases for J; bases not matched to a gene: 10. The CDR3 runs 16 residues. CDR3 bases: TGTGCCAGCTCACCACGCGCCACCGGGACAGGGCTTGGCTACACCTTC. Translating it yields CASSPRATGTGLGYTF. Using reference TRBV18 and TRBJ1-2 for the parts outside the CDR3, the full variable domain is NAGVMQNPRHLVRRRGQEARLRCSPMKGHSHVYWYRQLPEEGLKFMVYLQKENIIDESGMPKERFSAEFPKEGPSILRIQQVVRGDSAAYFCASSPRATGTGLGYTFGSGTRLTVV.

The chain joins TRBV5-6 to TRBJ2-7; the match to TRBD2 covers 13 bases. V was pared by 5 bases and J by 2 bases, with 4 bases of the junction left unmatched. Germline-derived CDR1 and CDR2 are SGHDT and YYEEEE. The CDR3 contains 15 residues. This CDR3 is CASRRGTSGTYEQYF. In nucleotides, the CDR3 is TGTGCCAGCAGAAGAGGGACTAGCGGGACCTACGAGCAGTACTTC.

This rearrangement joins TRBV19 to TRBJ2-7; no clear D gene. CDR1 and CDR2 from the germline V gene are LNHDA and SQIVND (reference sequence). With 4 bases removed from V and 4 bases from J, the gap between germline ends came to 14 bases. This CDR3 contains 14 residues. CDR3 sequence: CASSRNHDGYEQYF. The CDR3 nucleotides read TGTGCCAGTAGTAGGAACCACGACGGTTACGAGCAGTACTTC.

The chain is built from TRBV19 and TRBJ1-1; D may be TRBD1 (5 bases). The CDR3 is 15 residues long. Trimming shortened V by 0 bases and J by 3 bases, and 11 bases separated the two germline ends. CDR1 LNHDA and CDR2 SQIVND come from the germline V gene (reference sequence). In DNA, the CDR3 is TGTGCCAGTAGTATAGAGGCCAGGGTTGACACTGAAGCTTTCTTT. Its translation: CASSIEARVDTEAFF.

The chain recombines TRBV11-1 with TRBJ2-4; D may be TRBD2 (6 bases). The CDR3 runs to 17 residues. Trimming shortened V by 5 bases and J by 0 bases, and 17 bases separated the two germline ends. Germline V gene sequence: CDR1 SGHAT, CDR2 FQDESV (reference sequence). The CDR3 is CASSPRTGDLAKNIQYF. For the CDR3, the DNA is TGTGCCAGCAGCCCACGGACGGGAGACCTAGCCAAAAACATTCAGTACTTC.

Points on this clone: This sequence may be a read error, since a much larger clone differs from it by one base. J is TRBJ1-2 and V is TRBV7-8; tentatively, D is TRBD1 (5 bases). The CDR3 is 14 residues long. Germline loops: CDR1 SGHVS, CDR2 FQNEAQ. Deletions cut 4 bases from V and 2 bases from J, with 11 bases between. CDR3 protein: CASSSTAFNYGYTF. CDR3 sequence (DNA): TGTGCCAGCAGCTCGACAGCGTTCAACTATGGCTACACCTTC.

The V and J genes are TRBV7-2 and TRBJ2-5, with D perhaps matching TRBD2 (7 bases). CDR1 is SGHTA, CDR2 FQGNSA, per germline. Trimming removed 2 bases from V and 7 bases from J, with 14 bases in between. This CDR3 has 14 residues. The CDR3 protein is CASSLTGGQGTQYF. CDR3 nucleotide sequence: TGTGCCAGCAGCTTAACGGGGGGCCAGGGGACCCAGTACTTC.

The gene calls are TRBV6-5 and TRBJ2-2; 13 bases match TRBD2. Looked up from germline, CDR1 is MNHEY and CDR2 is SVGAGI. The CDR3 runs to 15 residues. Losses at the gene ends were 5 bases for V and 6 bases for J; bases not matched to a gene: 3. CDR3 residues: CASSLTSGRAGELFF. DNA for the CDR3: TGTGCCAGCAGTCTTACTAGCGGGAGGGCCGGGGAGCTGTTTTTT.

V and J are TRBV10-3 and TRBJ1-2; D is unclear. The CDR3 spans 14 residues. Germline assignment: CDR1 ENHRY and CDR2 SYGVKD. Trimming stripped 2 bases from V and 8 bases from J, with 15 bases between. The CDR3 coding sequence is TGTGCCATCAGTGAGCCGACGGTCTCTTTAGGCTACACCTTC. It codes for CAISEPTVSLGYTF.

This rearrangement joins TRBV4-2 to TRBJ2-5, with a tentative D call TRBD1 (6 bases). Germline values: CDR1 LGHNA, CDR2 YNFKEQ. The CDR3 covers 14 residues. Trimming stripped 5 bases from V and 3 bases from J, with 13 bases between. CDR3 sequence (DNA): TGTGCCAGCAGCTTAAAACAGGGAGAAGAGACCCAGTACTTC. This codes for CASSLKQGEETQYF.

J is TRBJ2-5 and V is TRBV9; no clear D. The length of the CDR3 is 14 residues. Germline V CDR1 and CDR2: SGDLS, YYNGEE. The V end was cut by 0 bases, the J end by 0 bases, with 6 bases between. CDR3 bases: TGTGCCAGCAGCGTAGCCCCAGACCAAGAGACCCAGTACTTC. Translation gives CASSVAPDQETQYF.

This clone was detected only once. In DNA form, the CDR3 reads TGTGCCAGCAGCCCGGGACTAGCGGGAGATCTTGGCGGGGAGCTGTTTTTT. Its translation: CASSPGLAGDLGGELFF. The chain carries TRBV9 and TRBJ2-2, with 14 bases that match TRBD2. After removal of 4 bases from V and 7 bases from J, the junction contained 9 bases not matched to a gene. The CDR3 loop spans 17 amino acids. Germline V CDR1 and CDR2: SGDLS, YYNGEE.

This clone was seen a few times. The chain couples TRBV9 to TRBJ2-4; possible D gene TRBD2, 6 bases. CDR1 SGDLS and CDR2 YYNGEE come from the germline V gene. The CDR3 has 15 amino acids. Trimming shortened V by 3 bases and J by 6 bases, and 16 bases separated the two germline ends. CDR3 residues: CASSEEGWVPNIQYF. DNA for the CDR3: TGTGCCAGCAGCGAGGAGGGATGGGTGCCAAACATTCAGTACTTC.

This chain links TRBV9 with TRBJ2-5; 12 bases align to TRBD2. The CDR3 extends over 18 amino acids. Germline V gene data show CDR1 as SGDLS and CDR2 as YYNGEE. V lost 1 base and J lost 2; bases outside the gene matches: 9. The CDR3 here is CASSVTPGTSGSQETQYF. Here the CDR3 DNA reads TGTGCCAGCAGCGTAACCCCAGGGACTAGCGGGTCACAAGAGACCCAGTACTTC.

The chain uses TRBV28 and TRBJ1-2; D remains ambiguous. The CDR3 extends over 13 amino acids. CDR1 is MDHEN, CDR2 SYDVKM, per germline. With 8 bases removed from V and 6 bases from J, the gap between germline ends came to 16 bases. CDR3: CASLPLGGNGYTF. The DNA of the CDR3 is TGTGCCAGCCTCCCCTTGGGAGGGAATGGCTACACCTTC.

This chain uses TRBV7-3 with TRBJ2-1; TRBD2 might be the D (5 bases). From germline, CDR1 is SGHTA and CDR2 FQGTGA. Trimming removed 5 bases at V and 0 bases at J, with 14 bases between. CDR3 length: 16 amino acids. This CDR3 reads CASSPGGWSSYNEQFF. In nucleotides, the CDR3 is TGTGCCAGCAGCCCCGGAGGCTGGAGCTCCTACAATGAGCAGTTCTTC. Full variable domain (rest looked up from reference TRBV7-3 and TRBJ2-1): GAGVSQTPSNKVTEKGKYVELRCDPISGHTALYWYRQSLGQGPEFLIYFQGTGAADDSGLPNDRFFAVRPEGSVSTLKIQRTERGDSAVYLCASSPGGWSSYNEQFFGPGTRLTVL.

This chain links TRBV16 with TRBJ2-5, with 9 bases aligning to TRBD1. The germline V gene has CDR1 KGHSY and CDR2 FQNENV. The junction had 10 bases not matched to a gene; V was cut back by 8 bases and J by 0 bases. The CDR3 is made up of 16 amino acids. This CDR3 is CASSGQGFGNQETQYF. As DNA, the CDR3 is TGTGCCAGCTCCGGACAGGGGTTCGGCAACCAAGAGACCCAGTACTTC.

The chain uses TRBV28 and TRBJ1-2; D ambiguous. The CDR3 totals 13 residues. The germline V gene has CDR1 MDHEN and CDR2 SYDVKM. The CDR3 DNA reads as TGTGCGTTGTTAGATAGGGTTAACTATGGCTACACCTTC. The encoded protein is CALLDRVNYGYTF.